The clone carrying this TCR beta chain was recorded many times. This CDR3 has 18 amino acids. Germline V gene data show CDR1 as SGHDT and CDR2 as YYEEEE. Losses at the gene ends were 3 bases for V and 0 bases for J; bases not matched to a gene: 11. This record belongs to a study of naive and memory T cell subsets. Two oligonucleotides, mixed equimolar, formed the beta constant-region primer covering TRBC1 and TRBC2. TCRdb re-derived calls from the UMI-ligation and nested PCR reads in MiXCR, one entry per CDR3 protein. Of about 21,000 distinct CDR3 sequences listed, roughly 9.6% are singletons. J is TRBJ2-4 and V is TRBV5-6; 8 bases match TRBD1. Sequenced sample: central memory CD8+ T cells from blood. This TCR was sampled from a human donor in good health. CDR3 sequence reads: CASSSLPTGVVAKNIQYF. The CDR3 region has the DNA TGTGCCAGCAGCTCTCTACCGACAGGGGTAGTAGCCAAAAACATTCAGTACTTC.